This TCR beta chain was retrieved from a study of shared clonotypes between healthy human individuals (dated by TCRdb to 2018 to 2020). Regarding the complete study: Three men and two women, aged 18 to 49 years, made up the cohort. Per donor, three plates each were used for CD4 naive and CD4 memory, two for CD8 naive, and one for CD8 memory. The study deeply sequenced blood TCR repertoires of five healthy adults to estimate repertoire size and the extent of clonotype sharing between individuals. To increase sequencing depth and limit assay-specific biases, TCR repertoire library preparation and sequencing were carried out by different laboratories using diverse techniques. Per donor, leukapheresis produced somewhere between about 0.8 and 9 billion PBMCs. Overall results and qualifications from the work: Higher generation probabilities were observed for clonotypes shared by all four sorted-subset donors than for non-shared clonotypes. Only blood was sampled, and tissue TCR repertoires likely differ from those in blood. Rarefaction of sorted-subset datasets indicated incomplete sequencing despite the large sequencing depth. Larger estimated clonotype richness was generally found for naive subsets than for memory subsets. Because the study included a small number of donors, the genetic and exposure-history diversity represented was limited. Pairwise subsampling indicated that sequencing depth was expected to affect the degree of clonotype sharing among donors. Across four donors, approximately 5% of naive CD4, 3.5% of naive CD8, around 2.1% of memory CD4, and 0.4% of memory CD8 clonotypes were shared.

Details on this clone: The antigen it recognizes is unknown. Base quality data are lacking; no much larger clone is found one base away.

The donors were healthy, HIV-negative adults who had no recently reported acute infections or vaccinations. Every donor was a Caucasian adult living in Nashville, Tennessee, USA. Magnetic negative selection was used to enrich CD4+ T cells, after which naive cells were positively selected on CD45RA and the negative fraction became the memory subset. After blood collection by leukapheresis, PBMCs were isolated using Ficoll-Histopaque density gradient centrifugation and then cryopreserved in the vapor phase of liquid nitrogen. Analytical flow cytometry was used to check the purity and quantity of each magnetically sorted T cell population. Each sorted fraction had its genomic DNA isolated and then quantified by UV absorbance on a Nanodrop 2000c. From its cysteine to its phenylalanine, the CDR3 spans 16 amino acids. CDR3 DNA is the only sequence kept; it has 48 bases, read in frame from the first base. The germline V gene supplies CDR1 SGHDT and CDR2 YYEEEE. Relative to germline, V is 4 bases shorter and J is 4 bases shorter, with 19 bases between their ends.

TCR CDR3 regions were amplified from genomic DNA by multiplex PCR using the deep immunoSEQ assay. Extracted genomic DNA from each cell subset was distributed evenly across all wells of several immunoSEQ 96-well plates, and each plate was treated as a replicate. Each replicate PCR for sorted subsets received about 180 ng genomic DNA, equal to roughly 30,000 T cell genomes. Purified libraries were measured with a Qubit 3.0 fluorometer, size-checked on a Bioanalyzer 2100, and measured again with the KAPA Library Quantification kit. Every immunoSEQ 96-well plate was sequenced on a dedicated single-read 150-cycle Illumina NextSeq 550 flow cell. In the authors' own workflow: Because the immunoSEQ output held only junctional sequences and lacked quality scores, the filtering could not match the filtering applied to full-length reads. Sequences were annotated with PyIR, a Python wrapper for IgBLAST v1.9, using IMGT germline references to assign V/J genes and CDR3. Reads were filtered out if the reads had weak V/J assignments (E-value above 1e-6), no CDR3, stop codons, out-of-frame junctions, or ambiguous translated residues. V3J clonotypes were defined as sequences sharing an identical inferred V gene, J gene, and CDR3 amino acid sequence. To compute the percentage overlap between repertoires, the number of shared unique clonotypes was divided by the size of the smaller repertoire. Three approaches were used to assess repertoire richness: RTK rarefaction, the Chao1 estimator, and Recon v2.1 estimates of unobserved clonotypes. OLGA was used to compute generation probabilities for all TCRbeta clonotypes that the gDNA method yielded from a handful of donors. Sourced from immuneACCESS, this table was stored by TCRdb with only in-frame sequences that have V and J called. A share of the clones is absent; for the studies checked, an unresolved V gene accounts for under half, and the remainder has no known explanation. That table is the source of V, J and clone size, and D and trimming were worked out from the DNA. The table for this sample lists some 1.1 million clones; approximately 75% of them were counted only once. 0.89% of the sample belongs to the ten largest clones.

Source material: memory CD4+ T cells from PBMCs. Explained via the paper, the cell subset or site label denotes: CD45RA-negative fraction. Recombination joined TRBV5-6 with TRBJ2-3; tentative D gene TRBD2, with 6 bases matching. The TCR was taken from a man in his late teens or twenties in good health. Some clones in this sample may be carry-over from other donors' samples. At the DNA level, the sequence is TGTGCCAGCAGCAGGCCGGGAGCTGGGGTAGCAGATACGCAGTATTTT. This codes for CASSRPGAGVADTQYF.